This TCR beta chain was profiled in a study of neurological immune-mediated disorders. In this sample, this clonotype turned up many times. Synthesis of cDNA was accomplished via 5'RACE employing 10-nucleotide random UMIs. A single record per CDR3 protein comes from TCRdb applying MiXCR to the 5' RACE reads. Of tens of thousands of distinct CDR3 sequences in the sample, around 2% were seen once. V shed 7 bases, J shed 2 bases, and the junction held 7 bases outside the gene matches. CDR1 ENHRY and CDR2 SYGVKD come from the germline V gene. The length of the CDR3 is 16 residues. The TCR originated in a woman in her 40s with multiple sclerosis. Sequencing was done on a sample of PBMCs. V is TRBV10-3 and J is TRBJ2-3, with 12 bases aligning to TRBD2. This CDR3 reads CAITDTSGGSTDTQYF. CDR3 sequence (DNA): TGTGCCATCACCGATACTAGCGGGGGGTCCACAGATACGCAGTATTTT.